This TCR delta chain was identified in a study of gamma-delta chains in newborns, infants, children. On the study more broadly: Microbial exposure reportedly drives polyclonal innate γδ T cell expansion after birth.

A remark on this clone: TCRdb has a much larger clone's protein, which differs at residue 6 from the translation of this DNA, likely because of a read error; what is shown is the protein translated from the DNA.

The CDR3 totals 18 residues. J gave up 0 bases and V 0 bases, and 7 bases lay outside the gene matches. The germline CDR1 and CDR2 sequences are GEAIGNYY and EKD. TCRdb reran clone calling via CATT on the reads. The data show 4,000 to 5,000 delta-chain clones, roughly 15% seen once. The receptor comes from a child who was a newborn, infant or young child, either healthy, febrile or measles-vaccinated (not recorded which). Sequencing was performed on blood. The chain is built from TRDV2 and TRDJ2; 9 bases map to TRDD3. In DNA form, the CDR3 reads TGTGCCTGTGACACCGCAACTGGGGGACCCTCTTTGACAGCACAACTCTTCTTT. This translates into CACDTATGGPSLTAQLFF.